This is a list of T cell receptor beta chains from one sample in a study of T cell responses to AZD1222 COVID-19 vaccine. Some clones are missing from TCRdb's copy, which holds only in-frame ones; the method was immunoSEQ multiplex PCR. The sample has roughly 140,000 clones, approximately 88% seen once. Material: peripheral blood, obtained on day 0 of MenACWY control vaccination. Every receptor here comes from an adult in good health. Both conserved end residues are part of each CDR3. D genes are given only for firm matches. Not every row has a clone size; where given, it reads once, few, many or a size class.

j_call: TRBJ1-5
d_call: -
clone_size: -
v_call: TRBV10-3
cdr3_nt: TGTGCCATCAGTGAGAATTTAGGGGGAGCTAATCAGCCCCAGCATTTT
cdr3_aa: CAISENLGGANQPQHF

j_call: TRBJ1-5
d_call: TRBD1
clone_size: -
v_call: TRBV2
cdr3_nt: TGTGCCAGCAGGAGGACAGGGAATAGCAATCAGCCCCAGCATTTT
cdr3_aa: CASRRTGNSNQPQHF

j_call: TRBJ1-1
d_call: -
clone_size: -
v_call: TRBV15
cdr3_nt: TGTGCCACCAGCAGAGATACGGCGGCTGGGGCTTTCTTT
cdr3_aa: CATSRDTAAGAFF

j_call: TRBJ1-2
d_call: TRBD1
clone_size: -
v_call: TRBV10-3
cdr3_nt: TGTGCCATCAGTTCCCTACAGGGGACTAACTATGGCTACACCTTC
cdr3_aa: CAISSLQGTNYGYTF

j_call: TRBJ2-5
d_call: -
clone_size: few
v_call: TRBV5-1
cdr3_nt: TGCGCCAGCAGTCGACAAGAGACCCAGTACTTC
cdr3_aa: CASSRQETQYF

j_call: TRBJ1-5
d_call: -
clone_size: once
v_call: TRBV28
cdr3_nt: TGTGCCAGCAGTTTACGTGGCCAGATGGATAATCAGCCCCAGCATTTT
cdr3_aa: CASSLRGQMDNQPQHF

j_call: TRBJ2-7
d_call: -
clone_size: -
v_call: TRBV7-2
cdr3_nt: TGTGCCAGCAGCCCAATGACACGGTACGAGCAGTACTTC
cdr3_aa: CASSPMTRYEQYF

j_call: TRBJ1-1
d_call: -
clone_size: -
v_call: TRBV2
cdr3_nt: TGTGCCACCGGGTTAAGGGCGGGCGGGGGCACTGAAGCTTTCTTT
cdr3_aa: CATGLRAGGGTEAFF

j_call: TRBJ1-2
d_call: TRBD1
clone_size: -
v_call: TRBV4-3
cdr3_nt: TGCGCCAGCAGCCCCCTAACAGGGGGCGCTGGCTACACCTTC
cdr3_aa: CASSPLTGGAGYTF

j_call: TRBJ2-7
d_call: TRBD1
clone_size: -
v_call: TRBV19
cdr3_nt: TGTGCCAGTAGTATAGGGACAGGGGCCTACGAGCAGTACTTC
cdr3_aa: CASSIGTGAYEQYF

j_call: TRBJ2-2
d_call: -
clone_size: -
v_call: TRBV18
cdr3_nt: TGTGCCAGCTCACCCCCAGGAACCGCGAACACCGGGGAGCTGTTTTTT
cdr3_aa: CASSPPGTANTGELFF

j_call: TRBJ1-2
d_call: TRBD1
clone_size: -
v_call: TRBV7-2
cdr3_nt: TGTGCCAGCAGCTTGACTTGGACAGGGCCCAACTATGGCTACACCTTC
cdr3_aa: CASSLTWTGPNYGYTF

j_call: TRBJ1-5
d_call: -
clone_size: -
v_call: TRBV2
cdr3_nt: TGTGCCAGCATTGGACTCGCGGAGGCCCAGCCCCAGCATTTT
cdr3_aa: CASIGLAEAQPQHF

j_call: TRBJ2-1
d_call: -
clone_size: -
v_call: TRBV7-9
cdr3_nt: TGTGCCAGCAGATCACAGGGAGGCGAGCAGTTCTTC
cdr3_aa: CASRSQGGEQFF

j_call: TRBJ2-6
d_call: -
clone_size: -
v_call: TRBV11-3
cdr3_nt: TGTGCCAGCAGCACGATGAGGGCTGGGGCCAACGTCCTGACTTTC
cdr3_aa: CASSTMRAGANVLTF